A selection of T cell receptor beta chains follows, all from one sample in a study of cytomegalovirus exposure and HLA in healthy donors. Assay: immunoSEQ multiplex PCR; the TCRdb copy retains only in-frame clones and omits some. In the table there are approximately 140,000 clones, roughly four fifths of which are singletons. Sequenced sample: PBMCs. The receptors here all came from a woman between 45 and 60 years old in good health and CMV-seronegative. The CDR3 runs from the conserved cysteine through the conserved F or W.

V gene	CDR3 protein
TRBV18	CASSPEGRQETQYF
TRBV7-9	CASSPWTGATGELFF
TRBV7-2	CAKGQGTDTQYF
TRBV5-1	CASSRTENTGELFF
TRBV5-6	CASRRLAANQETQYF
TRBV4-1	CASSQDLLIVNSPLHF
TRBV4-3	CASSQDYMGTGTRTNEKLFF
TRBV12-5	CASGRGQYGYTF
TRBV4-3	CASSPRGQYPGELFF
TRBV6-6	CASSYPYSNQPQHF
TRBV28	CASSLSRELFF
TRBV11-2	CASSLGRRQGGQYF
TRBV15	CATSREGVFGLAGFSEQFF
TRBV6-6	CASSPPDRGGSDEQFF
TRBV4-3	CASSQERQGLSPLHF
TRBV11-2	CASSPRTSYNEQFF
TRBV9	CASSVSRQGGTGELFF
TRBV14	CASSQGLALSYNEQFF
TRBV11-2	CASSLEGGTQYF
TRBV2	CASSGVGTGGIWFF
TRBV7-9	CASSVWAGPTDTQYF
TRBV7-9	CASSPAEAYEQYF